The text below deals with one T cell receptor (beta chain). Its matching antigen is unknown. The PCR made use of 60 Vbeta and 13 Jbeta primers. The data were produced by immunoSEQ multiplex PCR, yet TCRdb's version contains in-frame clones alone and is incomplete. The sample lists around 120,000 clones, around 74% seen once, with about 32% in the top ten. These data come from a study of cytomegalovirus exposure and HLA in healthy donors. Study outcomes and limitations: Overall, around 150 TCR beta chains were annotated as cytomegalovirus-associated. Among the CMV-associated chains, three were confirmed in vitro as specific for CMV antigens. In a later analysis, TCR beta V- and J-gene trimming was associated with a missense DCLRE1C variant.

Material: PBMCs. This clonotype originated in a man between 60 and 70 years old in good health and CMV-seropositive.

CDR3: CASSPRTGRSTPYEQYF. CDR3 sequence (DNA): TGTGCCAGTAGTCCCAGAACTGGCAGGTCAACCCCCTACGAGCAGTACTTC. The rearrangement uses TRBV19 and TRBJ2-7, with D hard to call. V shed 5 bases and J shed 2 bases, with 22 bases lying between them. Germline values: CDR1 LNHDA, CDR2 SQIVND (reference sequence). The CDR3 contains 17 residues.